These 9 T cell receptor beta chains were sequenced from one sample in a study of blood T cell repertoires in COVID-19 (dated by TCRdb to 2018 to 2021). The library was obtained by the immunoSEQ multiplex PCR assay. The clones in this table, taken by TCRdb from immuneACCESS, are in-frame only. Not every clone is retained; where verified, under half of the shortfall comes from an unresolved V gene, and the cause of the rest is unknown. For this sample there are roughly 180,000 clones; approximately 85% appear just once. The ten largest account for under 9.5% of the sample. Source material: peripheral blood. The origin of the receptors is a woman aged 55-69 years with acute or convalescent COVID-19.

CDR3 sequence: CASSVQGIVSPLHF. The CDR3 nucleotides read TGTGCCAGCAGCGTACAGGGCATAGTTTCACCCCTCCACTTT. The chain has TRBV9 and TRBJ1-6, with D perhaps TRBD1 (5 bases). Trimming took off 1 base at V and 9 bases at J, with 11 bases between the two ends. The CDR3 loop spans 14 amino acids. CDR1 and CDR2 from the germline V gene are SGDLS and YYNGEE.

The chain carries TRBV7-9 and TRBJ1-1; no reliable D call. The ends were cut back, 1 base at V and 8 bases at J, with 8 bases in the middle. Germline V gives CDR1 SEHNR, CDR2 FQNEAQ (reference sequence). This CDR3 spans 12 amino acids. The CDR3 DNA follows: TGTGCCAGCAGCTTAGGTCGGGGAGAAGCTTTCTTT. It encodes CASSLGRGEAFF.

This clone was recorded once. Compared with germline, one end of the junction differs, possibly owing to a read error. The genes are TRBV7-7 and TRBJ2-7, with a tentative D call TRBD2 (5 bases). Germline CDR1 SSHAT, CDR2 FNYEAQ (reference sequence). The CDR3 contains 12 residues. The DNA of the CDR3 is TGTGCTAGCAGCTCTGGGGAGTACGAGCAGTACTTC. Its translation is CASSSGEYEQYF.

The genes are TRBV10-3 and TRBJ2-3; 7 bases are a match to TRBD2. V was clipped by 5 bases and J by 5 bases; unmatched bases: 13. Germline V lookup: CDR1 ENHRY, CDR2 SYGVKD. CDR3 length equals 16 residues. DNA for the CDR3: TGTGCCATCAGTCTCAAGGGAGCGGGATCCGGAGATACGCAGTATTTT. Translated: CAISLKGAGSGDTQYF.

The count of this clone is one. The chain links TRBV6-5 to TRBJ1-1, with unresolved D. Trimming pared 5 bases from V and 9 bases from J, leaving 16 bases between. There are 13 residues in the CDR3. CDR1 MNHEY and CDR2 SVGAGI come from the germline V gene. CDR3 sequence: CASSNYAGRKAFF. The CDR3 coding sequence is TGTGCCAGCAGTAATTACGCGGGTCGTAAAGCTTTCTTT.

CDR3 nucleotide sequence: TGTGCCAGCAGTACGGACTCTCCGAACACCGGGGAGCTGTTTTTT. Translating it yields CASSTDSPNTGELFF. This rearrangement joins TRBV7-9 to TRBJ2-2; possible D gene TRBD2, 5 bases. V lost 6 bases, J lost 0 bases, and 11 bases lay in between. CDR1 is SEHNR, CDR2 FQNEAQ, per germline (reference sequence). The length of the CDR3 is 15 residues.

The chain combines TRBV28 with TRBJ2-7; D might be TRBD2 (6 bases). The germline CDR1 and CDR2 sequences are MDHEN and SYDVKM. Between the trimmed V and J ends, which lost 5 bases and 4 bases, there was a span of 21 bases. The CDR3 spans 16 residues. CDR3 in amino acids: CASSRPGLPSGYEQYF. The CDR3 DNA is TGTGCCAGCAGTCGCCCCGGACTACCGTCGGGGTACGAGCAGTACTTC.

V and J are TRBV5-8 and TRBJ1-1, with a possible D match to TRBD1 (6 bases). This CDR3 is 16 amino acids long. V lost 2 bases to trimming and J lost 0 bases, with 14 bases between them. Germline-derived CDR1 and CDR2 are SGHTS and YDEGEE. The CDR3 bases are TGTGCCAGCAGCTTATTGACAGGCCTCTTGAACACTGAAGCTTTCTTT. Protein: CASSLLTGLLNTEAFF.

The chain uses TRBV29-1 and TRBJ2-5; D is unresolved. The V end lost 7 bases, the J end lost 3 bases, and 6 bases lay between the germline ends. The CDR3 is 10 residues long. The germline gives CDR1 SQVTM, CDR2 ANQGSEA. DNA for the CDR3: TGCAGCGGGAGCGAAGAGACCCAGTACTTC. Amino acids: CSGSEETQYF. The variable domain in full, completed from reference TRBV29-1 and TRBJ2-5, reads SAVISQKPSRDICQRGTSLTIQCQVDSQVTMMFWYRQQPGQSLTLIATANQGSEATYESGFVIDKFPISRPNLTFSTLTVSNMSPEDSSIYLCSGSEETQYFGPGTRLLVL.